The 32 T cell receptor beta chains below come from one sample, sequenced in a study of blood T cell repertoires in COVID-19. TCRdb's copy holds only in-frame clones and misses some; the assay was immunoSEQ multiplex PCR. Seen here are more than 150,000 clones, roughly 92% observed once, and the top ten hold 0.6% to 0.9%. Source material: peripheral blood. The origin of the receptors is a man aged 25 to 45 with COVID-19, enrolled during active disease.

V is TRBV7-6 and J is TRBJ2-3, with D perhaps TRBD1 (5 bases). This CDR3 contains 15 residues. Germline values: CDR1 SGHVS, CDR2 FNYEAQ. V was shortened by 2 bases and J by 3 bases, with 12 bases between the two germline ends. The CDR3 sequence: CASSLYGSGTDTQYF. The CDR3 nucleotides are TGTGCCAGCAGCTTATATGGGTCAGGGACAGATACGCAGTATTTT.

V and J are TRBV12-3 or TRBV12-4 and TRBJ1-1, with D tentatively TRBD1 (5 bases). The CDR3 sequence is 13 residues long. Trimming took off 2 bases at V and 4 bases at J, with 8 bases between the two ends. The DNA of the CDR3 is TGTGCCAGCAGTTTAAAGGGGTTCACTGAAGCTTTCTTT. Translating gives CASSLKGFTEAFF.

The V gene is TRBV30, the J gene TRBJ1-1, with D possibly TRBD1 on 5 matching bases. V was pared by 3 bases and J by 1 base, with 9 bases between. Per germline, CDR1 GTSNPN and CDR2 SVGIG (reference sequence). CDR3 size: 13 residues. CDR3 sequence reads: CAWRADKNTEAFF. The CDR3 bases are TGTGCCTGGAGGGCGGACAAGAACACTGAAGCTTTCTTT.

CDR3 sequence: CASSYNPGQNNGYTF. The DNA for the CDR3 is TGTGCCAGCAGTTACAATCCGGGACAGAATAATGGCTACACCTTC. This sequence joins TRBV6-5 and TRBJ1-2; 7 nucleotides agree with TRBD1. This CDR3 has 15 residues. With 2 bases clipped from V and 6 bases from J, the junction kept 9 bases outside the gene matches. Germline assignment: CDR1 MNHEY and CDR2 SVGAGI.

The genes are TRBV7-2 and TRBJ2-1; 10 bases are shared with TRBD2. This CDR3 contains 15 residues. The ends lost 5 bases at V and 2 bases at J; junction bases unmatched: 3. The germline gives CDR1 SGHTA, CDR2 FQGNSA. The CDR3 sequence is CASSRSGGAYNEQFF. For the CDR3, the DNA is TGTGCCAGCAGCCGGAGCGGGGGGGCCTACAATGAGCAGTTCTTC.

V gene TRBV12-5 combines with J gene TRBJ1-2; maybe TRBD1 (5 bases). Trimming removed 1 base from V and 0 bases from J, with 6 bases in between. The V gene's germline CDR1 is LGHNT and CDR2 FRNRAP. The CDR3 length is 14 residues. This CDR3 is CASGLGQTNYGYTF. In nucleotides, the CDR3 is TGTGCTAGTGGTTTGGGACAGACTAACTATGGCTACACCTTC.

The rearrangement links TRBV7-9 to TRBJ1-2; no definite D call. Germline V gives CDR1 SEHNR, CDR2 FQNEAQ (reference sequence). This CDR3 spans 14 amino acids. V was clipped by 6 bases and J by 7 bases, with 18 bases between them. The CDR3 nucleotides are TGTGCCAGCAGTTCGGGCCGGGGAGAGGGTGGCTACACCTTC. It specifies CASSSGRGEGGYTF.

CDR3 bases: TGCGCCAGCAGCCAATCACTAGCGGGGGCTCGGAATCAGCCCCAGCATTTT. This sequence encodes CASSQSLAGARNQPQHF. The chain uses TRBV4-1 and TRBJ1-5; D is perhaps TRBD1 (6 bases). From germline, CDR1 is MGHRA and CDR2 YSYEKL. V lost 2 bases, J lost 4 bases, and 18 bases lay in between. This CDR3 has 17 residues.

V gene TRBV7-9 combines with J gene TRBJ2-5; TRBD1 is a possible D gene (6 bases). V was pared by 6 bases and J by 2 bases, with 13 bases between. The germline V gene has CDR1 SEHNR and CDR2 FQNEAQ (reference sequence). This CDR3 comprises 14 residues. This CDR3 reads CASRRRDTQETQYF. The CDR3 DNA is TGTGCCAGCAGGCGACGGGACACACAAGAGACCCAGTACTTC. Full variable domain (missing parts from reference TRBV7-9 and TRBJ2-5): DTGVSQNPRHKITKRGQNVTFRCDPISEHNRLYWYRQTLGQGPEFLTYFQNEAQLEKSRLLSDRFSAERPKGSFSTLEIQRTEQGDSAMYLCASRRRDTQETQYFGPGTRLLVL.

The V gene is TRBV16, the J gene TRBJ1-1, with 7 bases lining up with TRBD1. V was pared by 2 bases and J by 7 bases, with 7 bases of the junction left unmatched. CDR1 is KGHSY, CDR2 FQNENV, per germline. The CDR3 is 14 residues long. The DNA for the CDR3 is TGTGCCAGCAGCCAACGTTCAGGGGGTGATGAAGCTTTCTTT. Translation: CASSQRSGGDEAFF.

The V gene is TRBV6-5, the J gene TRBJ2-7, with TRBD1 identical over 7 bases. There are 13 residues in the CDR3. CDR1 and CDR2 from the germline V gene are MNHEY and SVGAGI. The V gene end was trimmed by 4 bases and the J gene end by 4 bases; junction bases not matched to a gene: 4. The DNA for the CDR3 is TGTGCCAGCAGTTTCGACAGGGAGTACGAGCAGTACTTC. It specifies CASSFDREYEQYF.

This clone occurred once. This rearrangement joins TRBV11-3 to TRBJ1-2, with D perhaps matching TRBD1 (5 bases). Looked up from germline, CDR1 is SGHNT and CDR2 is YENEEA. The CDR3 sequence is 17 residues long. Between the trimmed V and J ends, which lost 0 bases and 4 bases, there was a span of 18 bases. In DNA, the CDR3 is TGTGCCAGCAGCTTAGACCCCGCCCGGCCAGGGCCCTATGGCTACACCTTC. This gives the protein CASSLDPARPGPYGYTF.

The chain combines TRBV5-1 with TRBJ1-3, with D unresolved. V dropped 0 bases and J dropped 0 bases, with 4 bases sitting between them. This CDR3 spans 14 amino acids. Germline V gene sequence: CDR1 SGHRS, CDR2 YFSETQ. CDR3 coding DNA: TGCGCCAGCAGCTTGGGGGCCTCTGGAAACACCATATATTTT. Amino acids: CASSLGASGNTIYF.

The genes are TRBV20-1 and TRBJ2-3; D is possibly TRBD2 (5 bases). Trimming took off 6 bases at V and 6 bases at J, with 10 bases between the two ends. The CDR3 consists of 11 residues. Per germline, CDR1 DFQATT and CDR2 SNEGSKA (reference sequence). This CDR3 reads CSAHGVDTQYF. CDR3 coding DNA: TGCAGTGCGCACGGGGTGGATACGCAGTATTTT.

The chain joins TRBV18 to TRBJ2-1; TRBD1 aligns across 11 bases. The CDR3 covers 15 residues. With 1 base clipped from V and 9 bases from J, the junction kept 5 bases outside the gene matches. CDR1 is KGHSH, CDR2 LQKENI, per germline. CDR3: CASSPRGQGAGEQFF. In DNA form, the CDR3 reads TGTGCCAGCTCACCACGCGGACAGGGGGCAGGTGAGCAGTTCTTC.

The rearrangement joins TRBV5-1 to TRBJ2-2; D gene ambiguous. The CDR3 has 16 residues. The germline V gene has CDR1 SGHRS and CDR2 YFSETQ. The V gene lost 0 bases and the J gene lost 1 base, with 10 bases spanning the gap. This chain's CDR3 is CASSLVVALNTGELFF. In DNA form, the CDR3 reads TGCGCCAGCAGCTTGGTTGTGGCTTTGAACACCGGGGAGCTGTTTTTT.

CDR3 amino acids: CASSPVGVPGKNIQYF. CDR3 coding DNA: TGTGCCAGTAGCCCCGTGGGAGTTCCCGGGAAAAACATTCAGTACTTC. This chain links TRBV19 with TRBJ2-4, with a weak D call TRBD2 (5 bases). The CDR3 loop spans 16 amino acids. CDR1 is LNHDA, CDR2 SQIVND, per germline (reference sequence). Deletions cut 6 bases from V and 4 bases from J, with 19 bases between.

The chain recombines TRBV13 with TRBJ1-6, with D tentatively TRBD1 (5 bases). The CDR3 runs 14 residues. The germline V gene encodes CDR1 PRHDT and CDR2 FYEKMQ (reference sequence). Trimming took off 5 bases at V and 7 bases at J, with 12 bases between the two ends. CDR3 sequence reads: CASSTQGWNSPLHF. The CDR3 DNA reads as TGTGCCAGCAGCACCCAGGGTTGGAATTCACCCCTCCACTTT.

V gene TRBV19 combines with J gene TRBJ2-7; 8 positions agree with TRBD2. V was clipped by 5 bases and J by 6 bases; unmatched bases: 15. CDR3 length: 16 amino acids. Germline V gene sequence: CDR1 LNHDA, CDR2 SQIVND (reference sequence). The CDR3 sequence is CASSHFRGGSLGEQYF. CDR3 sequence (DNA): TGTGCCAGTAGTCACTTCCGGGGGGGTTCTTTGGGCGAGCAGTACTTC.

The genes are TRBV27 and TRBJ2-5; 7 bases agree with TRBD1. There are 17 residues in the CDR3. Germline-derived CDR1 and CDR2 are MNHEY and SMNVEV (reference sequence). V trimming: 0 bases; J trimming: 1 base; junction bases outside the gene matches: 8. CDR3 nucleotide sequence: TGTGCCAGCAGTTTATCCCGGGACAGCACCATCCAAGAGACCCAGTACTTC. Protein sequence: CASSLSRDSTIQETQYF.

This clone was recorded only once. The rearrangement joins TRBV28 to TRBJ1-4; 10 positions agree with TRBD1. V gave up 5 bases and J gave up 7 bases; unmatched junction bases: 7. This CDR3 has 15 residues. Germline V lookup: CDR1 MDHEN, CDR2 SYDVKM. CDR3 protein: CASSTGTGAGEKLFF. In nucleotides, the CDR3 is TGTGCCAGCAGTACTGGGACAGGGGCTGGTGAAAAACTGTTTTTT.

The chain uses TRBV12-3 or TRBV12-4 and TRBJ1-1, with a weak D call TRBD1 (5 bases). There are 13 residues in the CDR3. The V end lost 6 bases, the J end lost 2 bases, and 10 bases lay between the germline ends. CDR3 DNA sequence: TGTGCCAGCAGGGGGACTCTAAACACTGAAGCTTTCTTT. It codes for CASRGTLNTEAFF.

The chain employs TRBV7-3 and TRBJ2-2; TRBD1 matches at 10 bases. CDR1 and CDR2 (germline): SGHTA, FQGTGA. CDR3 length: 16 residues. Losses at the gene ends were 5 bases for V and 4 bases for J; bases not matched to a gene: 7. The DNA of the CDR3 is TGTGCCAGCAGCCCTCCGGGACAGGGGCGCACCGGGGAGCTGTTTTTT. Residues: CASSPPGQGRTGELFF.

The rearrangement joins TRBV7-2 to TRBJ2-1; the match to TRBD1 covers 9 bases. V gave up 4 bases and J gave up 9 bases; unmatched junction bases: 16. The CDR3 is made up of 17 amino acids. The V gene's germline CDR1 is SGHTA and CDR2 FQGNSA. This CDR3 is CASSSPSRGTGFREQFF. The CDR3 DNA reads as TGTGCCAGCAGCTCCCCCTCTCGAGGGACAGGGTTTCGTGAGCAGTTCTTC.

This sequence joins TRBV2 and TRBJ2-1; 10 bases agree with TRBD2. V shed 6 bases and J 4 bases; nucleotides not matched to a gene: 6. Germline V lookup: CDR1 SNHLY, CDR2 FYNNEI. The CDR3 totals 15 residues. The CDR3 spells CASRVAGGPYNEQFF. The CDR3 nucleotides are TGTGCCAGCAGGGTAGCGGGGGGACCATACAATGAGCAGTTCTTC.

The gene calls are TRBV27 and TRBJ1-2; TRBD1 is a possible D gene (5 bases). Germline V gives CDR1 MNHEY, CDR2 SMNVEV (reference sequence). V lost 10 bases and J 7 bases, leaving 13 bases between the germline ends. The CDR3 is 11 amino acids. CDR3 DNA sequence: TGTGCCACCTCGACGGGGGGTGGCTACACCTTC. It translates to CATSTGGGYTF.

The chain couples TRBV12-5 to TRBJ1-3; D remains ambiguous. This CDR3 has 11 residues. Trimming removed 5 bases at V and 4 bases at J, with 3 bases between. Per germline, CDR1 LGHNT and CDR2 FRNRAP. The CDR3 DNA follows: TGTGCTAGTGGTGAGGGAAACACCATATATTTT. Its translation is CASGEGNTIYF.

The chain joins TRBV7-9 to TRBJ1-2; 8 bases align to TRBD1. The J segment lost 10 bases and the V segment lost 5 bases, leaving 6 bases of the junction unmatched. The length of the CDR3 is 12 residues. Looked up from germline, CDR1 is SEHNR and CDR2 is FQNEAQ (reference sequence). CDR3 nucleotide sequence: TGTGCCAGCAGCACACTCAGGGGGCCCTACACCTTC. Translation gives CASSTLRGPYTF.

The chain uses TRBV11-2 and TRBJ1-3; D unresolved. Trimming shortened V by 0 bases and J by 6 bases, and 6 bases separated the two germline ends. Per the germline V gene, CDR1 is SGHAT and CDR2 is FQNNGV. CDR3 length equals 13 residues. The CDR3 sequence is CASSLEAANTIYF. The CDR3, as DNA: TGTGCCAGCAGCTTAGAGGCGGCAAACACCATATATTTT. Full variable domain (outside the CDR3, taken from reference TRBV11-2 and TRBJ1-3): EAGVAQSPRYKIIEKRQSVAFWCNPISGHATLYWYQQILGQGPKLLIQFQNNGVVDDSQLPKDRFSAERLKGVDSTLKIQPAKLEDSAVYLCASSLEAANTIYFGEGSWLTVV.

A single count supports this clone. The chain's CDR3 is CASSPSGGDTEAFF. The CDR3 bases are TGTGCCAGCAGCCCAAGTGGGGGGGACACTGAAGCTTTCTTT. This sequence joins TRBV11-2 and TRBJ1-1; TRBD1 might be the D (5 bases). CDR1 SGHAT and CDR2 FQNNGV come from the germline V gene. Deletions cut 5 bases from V and 3 bases from J, with 13 bases between. This CDR3 has 14 residues.

V is TRBV12-3 or TRBV12-4 and J is TRBJ1-2; D is undetermined. V was trimmed by 7 bases and J by 8 bases, leaving 11 bases between them. The CDR3 extends over 11 amino acids. The CDR3 region is CASTPGGGYTF. CDR3 DNA: TGTGCCAGCACCCCGGGAGGCGGCTACACCTTC.

On this clone itself: The same CDR3 can be traced to other DNA sequences in this sample. The J gene is TRBJ1-2, the V gene TRBV7-9, with TRBD1 identical over 7 bases. The CDR3 has 15 amino acids. Trimming removed 1 base from V and 2 bases from J; junction bases left unmatched: 4. Germline CDR1 is SEHNR and CDR2 is FQNEAQ (reference sequence). The CDR3 loop is CASSLVSGGNYGYTF. CDR3 nucleotides: TGTGCCAGCAGCTTAGTGTCAGGGGGAAACTATGGCTACACCTTC. Filled out from reference TRBV7-9 and TRBJ1-2, the complete variable domain reads DTGVSQNPRHKITKRGQNVTFRCDPISEHNRLYWYRQTLGQGPEFLTYFQNEAQLEKSRLLSDRFSAERPKGSFSTLEIQRTEQGDSAMYLCASSLVSGGNYGYTFGSGTRLTVV.